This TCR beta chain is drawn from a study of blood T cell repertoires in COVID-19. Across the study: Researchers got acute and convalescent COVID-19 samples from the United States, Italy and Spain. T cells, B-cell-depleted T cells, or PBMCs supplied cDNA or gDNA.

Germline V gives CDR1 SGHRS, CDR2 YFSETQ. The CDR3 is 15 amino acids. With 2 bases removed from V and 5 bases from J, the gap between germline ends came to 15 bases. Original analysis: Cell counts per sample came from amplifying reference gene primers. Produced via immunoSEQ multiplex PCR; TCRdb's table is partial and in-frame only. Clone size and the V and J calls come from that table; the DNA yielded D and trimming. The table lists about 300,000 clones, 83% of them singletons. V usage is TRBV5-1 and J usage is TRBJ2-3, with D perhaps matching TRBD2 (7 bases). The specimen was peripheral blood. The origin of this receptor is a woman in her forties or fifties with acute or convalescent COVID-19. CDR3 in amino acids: CASSFGGAAGDTQYF. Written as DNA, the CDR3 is TGCGCCAGCAGCTTTGGGGGGGCGGCTGGAGATACGCAGTATTTT.